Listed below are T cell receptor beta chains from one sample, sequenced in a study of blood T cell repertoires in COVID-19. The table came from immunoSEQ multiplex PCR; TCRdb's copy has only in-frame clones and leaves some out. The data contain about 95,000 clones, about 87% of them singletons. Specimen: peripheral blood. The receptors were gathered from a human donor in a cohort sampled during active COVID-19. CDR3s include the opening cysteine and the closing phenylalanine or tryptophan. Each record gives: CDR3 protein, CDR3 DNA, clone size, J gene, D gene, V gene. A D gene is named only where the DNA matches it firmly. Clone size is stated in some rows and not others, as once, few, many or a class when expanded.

CDR3aa: CASRYQGDSNYGYTF
CDR3nt: TGTGCCAGCAGGTATCAGGGGGACTCTAACTATGGCTACACCTTC
abundance: -
j_gene: TRBJ1-2
d_gene: TRBD1
v_gene: TRBV28

CDR3aa: CASRPQGNTGELFF
CDR3nt: TGTGCCAGCAGACCTCAGGGAAACACCGGGGAGCTGTTTTTT
abundance: -
j_gene: TRBJ2-2
d_gene: -
v_gene: TRBV6-5

CDR3aa: CASSAGVNEKLFF
CDR3nt: TGTGCCAGCAGCGCGGGGGTTAATGAAAAACTGTTTTTT
abundance: -
j_gene: TRBJ1-4
d_gene: -
v_gene: TRBV9

CDR3aa: CASSVGQESYEQYF
CDR3nt: TGTGCCAGCAGCGTAGGACAGGAGTCCTACGAGCAGTACTTC
abundance: -
j_gene: TRBJ2-7
d_gene: -
v_gene: TRBV9

CDR3aa: CASDAGGSNQPQHF
CDR3nt: TGTGCCAGTGATGCAGGGGGGAGCAATCAGCCCCAGCATTTT
abundance: once
j_gene: TRBJ1-5
d_gene: TRBD1
v_gene: TRBV6-5

CDR3aa: CASSQESRAYSRDTGELFF
CDR3nt: TGTGCCAGCAGCCAAGAATCCAGAGCCTATTCGCGGGACACCGGGGAGCTGTTTTTT
abundance: -
j_gene: TRBJ2-2
d_gene: -
v_gene: TRBV4-2

CDR3aa: CASRRTGDQPQHF
CDR3nt: TGTGCCAGCAGGAGGACAGGGGATCAGCCCCAGCATTTT
abundance: -
j_gene: TRBJ1-5
d_gene: TRBD1
v_gene: TRBV2

CDR3aa: CASSIDGSLKNIQYF
CDR3nt: TGTGCCAGTAGTATAGACGGGTCTCTGAAAAACATTCAGTACTTC
abundance: -
j_gene: TRBJ2-4
d_gene: -
v_gene: TRBV19

CDR3aa: CASSTKGTAGQPQHF
CDR3nt: TGTGCCAGTAGTACGAAAGGGACAGCCGGTCAGCCCCAGCATTTT
abundance: -
j_gene: TRBJ1-5
d_gene: TRBD1
v_gene: TRBV19

CDR3aa: CASSPISGTGETQYF
CDR3nt: TGTGCCAGCAGCCCCATTAGCGGGACTGGCGAGACCCAGTACTTC
abundance: -
j_gene: TRBJ2-5
d_gene: TRBD2
v_gene: TRBV7-3

CDR3aa: CASSQAAGQGNYGYTF
CDR3nt: TGTGCCAGCAGCCAAGCCGCCGGACAGGGGAACTATGGCTACACCTTC
abundance: -
j_gene: TRBJ1-2
d_gene: TRBD1
v_gene: TRBV3-1/TRBV3-2

CDR3aa: CASSYGGFNSPLHF
CDR3nt: TGTGCCAGCAGTTATGGGGGGTTCAATTCACCCCTCCACTTT
abundance: -
j_gene: TRBJ1-6
d_gene: -
v_gene: TRBV27

CDR3aa: CSVCDRQANTEAFF
CDR3nt: TGCAGCGTTTGTGATCGACAGGCCAACACTGAAGCTTTCTTT
abundance: -
j_gene: TRBJ1-1
d_gene: -
v_gene: TRBV29-1

CDR3aa: CASSLPDSPANYGYTF
CDR3nt: TGTGCCAGCAGCTTACCGGACAGCCCCGCTAACTATGGCTACACCTTC
abundance: -
j_gene: TRBJ1-2
d_gene: -
v_gene: TRBV7-9

CDR3aa: CASSITGGGGYTF
CDR3nt: TGTGCCAGCAGTATAACAGGGGGAGGTGGCTACACCTTC
abundance: -
j_gene: TRBJ1-2
d_gene: TRBD1
v_gene: TRBV6-5

CDR3aa: CASRGGGADTQYF
CDR3nt: TGTGCCTCCCGGGGCGGGGGGGCAGATACGCAGTATTTT
abundance: -
j_gene: TRBJ2-3
d_gene: TRBD2
v_gene: TRBV10-3

CDR3aa: CATTGTNTEAFF
CDR3nt: TGTGCCACTACAGGAACGAACACTGAAGCTTTCTTT
abundance: few
j_gene: TRBJ1-1
d_gene: -
v_gene: TRBV6-9

CDR3aa: CASSEYGTEVGEKLFF
CDR3nt: TGTGCCAGCAGTGAATACGGGACAGAAGTCGGGGAAAAACTGTTTTTT
abundance: -
j_gene: TRBJ1-4
d_gene: TRBD1
v_gene: TRBV6-1

CDR3aa: CASSLRETSQETQYF
CDR3nt: TGTGCCAGCAGTTTAAGGGAGACATCGCAAGAGACCCAGTACTTC
abundance: -
j_gene: TRBJ2-5
d_gene: -
v_gene: TRBV28

CDR3aa: CASSVGGDRANYGYTF
CDR3nt: TGTGCCAGCAGCGTAGGAGGGGACAGGGCTAACTATGGCTACACCTTC
abundance: -
j_gene: TRBJ1-2
d_gene: TRBD1
v_gene: TRBV9

CDR3aa: CASRAGGSNQPQHF
CDR3nt: TGTGCCAGCAGGGCAGGGGGCAGCAATCAGCCCCAGCATTTT
abundance: once
j_gene: TRBJ1-5
d_gene: TRBD1
v_gene: TRBV28

CDR3aa: CASSQEGLGDQPQHF
CDR3nt: TGTGCCAGCAGCCAAGAGGGACTGGGGGATCAGCCCCAGCATTTT
abundance: many
j_gene: TRBJ1-5
d_gene: -
v_gene: TRBV4-2

CDR3aa: CASSETGGFASGSPLHF
CDR3nt: TGTGCCAGTAGTGAGACAGGGGGCTTTGCATCGGGATCACCCCTCCACTTT
abundance: once
j_gene: TRBJ1-6
d_gene: TRBD1
v_gene: TRBV19

CDR3aa: CAWSASIISAFF
CDR3nt: TGTGCCTGGAGTGCCTCTATTATTTCAGCTTTCTTT
abundance: few
j_gene: TRBJ1-1
d_gene: -
v_gene: TRBV30

CDR3aa: CSVGGYNEQFF
CDR3nt: TGCAGTGTGGGGGGGTACAATGAGCAGTTCTTC
abundance: -
j_gene: TRBJ2-1
d_gene: TRBD2
v_gene: TRBV20-1

CDR3aa: CSASLGTAIGAFF
CDR3nt: TGCAGTGCTAGTTTGGGGACAGCAATCGGAGCTTTCTTT
abundance: -
j_gene: TRBJ1-1
d_gene: TRBD1
v_gene: TRBV20-1

CDR3aa: CASSWTGVGETQYF
CDR3nt: TGTGCCAGCAGCTGGACAGGGGTTGGGGAGACCCAGTACTTC
abundance: -
j_gene: TRBJ2-5
d_gene: TRBD1
v_gene: TRBV7-9